This T cell receptor beta chain is drawn from a study of cytomegalovirus exposure and HLA in healthy donors. This clone was counted a single time. Researchers ran the PCR with 60 Vbeta and 13 Jbeta primers. TCRdb's table, derived via immunoSEQ multiplex PCR, lists solely in-frame clones and lacks some. The sample lists about 260,000 clones, around four fifths occurring once. Sequenced: PBMCs. The receptor's source is a woman in her forties in good health and CMV-seropositive.

In DNA form, the CDR3 reads TGTGCCAGCAGCTTGGGACTAGCGGGAGGGAATGAGCAGTTCTTC. It encodes CASSLGLAGGNEQFF. The chain recombines TRBV11-3 with TRBJ2-1; TRBD2 agrees at 16 bases. Germline V gives CDR1 SGHNT, CDR2 YENEEA. The V segment lost 3 bases and the J segment 7 bases; nucleotides outside the gene matches: 0. This CDR3 has 15 residues.